The 13 T cell receptor beta chains reported below all come from one sample, sequenced in a study of sequential checkpoint blockade in melanoma. The treatment here: randomized to nivolumab then ipilimumab (arm A) or the reverse (arm B). TCRdb's copy holds only in-frame clones and misses some; the assay was immunoSEQ multiplex PCR. The sample comprises 37,000 or so clones, roughly a third of which are singletons, and 1.5% to 2% rests with the top ten. The source material was tumor tissue (inferred from file names), sampled from a patient given nivolumab and ipilimumab in sequence. These receptors all stem from a human donor with melanoma.

This clone turned up a few times. The J gene is TRBJ2-5, the V gene TRBV11-3, with 9 bases that match TRBD1. This CDR3 is 16 amino acids long. The V gene end was trimmed by 5 bases and the J gene end by 4 bases; junction bases not matched to a gene: 11. CDR1 is SGHNT and CDR2 is YENEEA in the germline V gene. The CDR3 coding sequence is TGTGCCAGCAGCGGACGGACAGGGGCAGGAGGAGAGACCCAGTACTTC. Translated: CASSGRTGAGGETQYF.

The rearrangement joins TRBV6-8 to TRBJ2-3; TRBD2 aligns across 10 bases. Trimming took 0 bases from V and 1 from J; bases not matched to a gene: 10. The CDR3 sequence is 19 residues long. The germline gives CDR1 MNHGY, CDR2 SAAAGT. Here the CDR3 reads CASSYSGGSGGLRTDTQYF. The CDR3 bases are TGTGCCAGCAGTTACTCCGGGGGTAGCGGGGGGCTTCGCACAGATACGCAGTATTTT.

This clone was counted a few times. The rearrangement uses TRBV9 and TRBJ2-7; D is uncertain. V lost 3 bases and J lost 3, with 16 bases in between. Germline V lookup: CDR1 SGDLS, CDR2 YYNGEE. The CDR3 runs 15 residues. CDR3 nucleotides: TGTGCCAGCAGCGCTAGTTACTCGAAGCACTACGAGCAGTACTTC. It is translated as CASSASYSKHYEQYF.

The sample holds many counts of this clone. The chain employs TRBV11-3 and TRBJ1-6; weak D call: TRBD1 (5 bases). Deletions cut 3 bases from V and 7 bases from J, with 16 bases between. This CDR3 spans 16 amino acids. Germline CDR1 and CDR2: SGHNT and YENEEA. This chain's CDR3 is CASSFLRGIGNSPLHF. CDR3 nucleotide sequence: TGTGCCAGCAGCTTTTTGAGGGGAATCGGGAATTCACCCCTCCACTTT.

The table lists this clone with many counts. J is TRBJ1-2 and V is TRBV11-3, with D possibly being TRBD1 (5 bases). The CDR3 has 14 amino acids. CDR1 is SGHNT, CDR2 YENEEA, per germline. Trimming removed 5 bases from V and 6 bases from J, with 16 bases in between. CDR3 sequence: CASSPNNPRDGYTF. The CDR3 region has the DNA TGTGCCAGCAGCCCTAACAACCCCAGGGATGGCTACACCTTC.

CDR3 bases: TGTGCCAGCAGTGAAGAAGTCCCCGTGGACAGGGAGAACACTGAAGCTTTCTTT. Translated, it gives CASSEEVPVDRENTEAFF. The chain carries TRBV6-1 and TRBJ1-1; 8 bases match TRBD1. This CDR3 comprises 18 residues. The germline gives CDR1 MNHNS, CDR2 SASEGT. V dropped 1 base and J dropped 1; count of bases not matched to a gene: 11.

This clone was observed a few times. This sequence joins TRBV9 and TRBJ2-3, with D maybe TRBD2 (6 bases). The CDR3 runs 13 residues. CDR1 is SGDLS, CDR2 YYNGEE, per germline. V was shortened by 5 bases and J by 7 bases, with 14 bases between the two germline ends. CDR3 bases: TGTGCCAGCAGTCCCGGGACTCCATATACGCAGTATTTT. This codes for CASSPGTPYTQYF.

V is TRBV11-3 and J is TRBJ2-5; D remains ambiguous. The CDR3 is 14 amino acids. With 5 bases removed from V and 5 bases from J, the gap between germline ends came to 15 bases. The germline V gene encodes CDR1 SGHNT and CDR2 YENEEA. DNA of the CDR3: TGTGCCAGCAGCCGCCCAATGAACCGGGAGACCCAGTACTTC. Its translation is CASSRPMNRETQYF.

This clone was observed a single time. The chain recombines TRBV29-1 with TRBJ2-4, with 12 positions matching TRBD2. V lost 7 bases and J lost 11; bases outside the gene matches: 9. This CDR3 comprises 13 residues. The germline CDR1 and CDR2 sequences are SQVTM and ANQGSEA. This chain's CDR3 is CSASGLAGTLQYF. For the CDR3, the DNA is TGCAGCGCCTCCGGACTAGCGGGAACCCTTCAGTACTTC.

In its sample, this clone was seen a few times. The rearrangement joins TRBV15 to TRBJ1-1; perhaps TRBD1 as D (6 bases). Germline V gives CDR1 LNHNV, CDR2 YYDKDF (reference sequence). The CDR3 length is 16 residues. V was shortened by 1 base and J by 0 bases, with 12 bases between the two germline ends. The CDR3 nucleotides read TGTGCCACCAGCAGAGGTCCATGGGACATGAACACTGAAGCTTTCTTT. Its translation is CATSRGPWDMNTEAFF.

The chain couples TRBV6-8 to TRBJ2-2; D is possibly TRBD1 (6 bases). Per germline, CDR1 MNHGY and CDR2 SAAAGT. This CDR3 spans 16 amino acids. Trimming removed 1 base from V and 4 bases from J, with 13 bases in between. CDR3 loop: CASSYFGTSSTGELFF. Here the CDR3 DNA reads TGTGCCAGCAGTTACTTCGGGACAAGTAGCACCGGGGAGCTGTTTTTT.

J is TRBJ2-3 and V is TRBV11-3; D might be TRBD2 (5 bases). Trimming cost V 4 bases and J 5 bases, with 16 bases left between them. Germline loops: CDR1 SGHNT, CDR2 YENEEA. The CDR3 is 15 residues long. Written as DNA, the CDR3 is TGTGCCAGCAGCTCTCAAATGGGCGGAGGAGATACGCAGTATTTT. Protein sequence: CASSSQMGGGDTQYF.

This clone was recorded a few times. The chain uses TRBV6-8 and TRBJ1-4; 9 bases fit TRBD1. The CDR3 length is 15 residues. The V gene's germline CDR1 is MNHGY and CDR2 SAAAGT. Losses at the gene ends were 5 bases for V and 7 bases for J; bases not matched to a gene: 8. CDR3 in amino acids: CASSPMTGGTEKLFF. In DNA form, the CDR3 reads TGTGCCAGCAGTCCCATGACAGGGGGGACTGAAAAACTGTTTTTT.